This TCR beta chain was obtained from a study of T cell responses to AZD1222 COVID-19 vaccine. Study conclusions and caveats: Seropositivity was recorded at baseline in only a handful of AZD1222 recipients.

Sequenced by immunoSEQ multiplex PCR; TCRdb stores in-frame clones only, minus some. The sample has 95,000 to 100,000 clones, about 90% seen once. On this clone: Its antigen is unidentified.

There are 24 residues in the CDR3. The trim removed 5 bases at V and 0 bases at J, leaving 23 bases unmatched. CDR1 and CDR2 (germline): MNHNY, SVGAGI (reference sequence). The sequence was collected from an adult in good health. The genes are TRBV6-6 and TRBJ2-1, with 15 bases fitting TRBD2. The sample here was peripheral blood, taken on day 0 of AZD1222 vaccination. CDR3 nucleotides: TGTGCCAGCAGTCCCCGCGGTGGGACAAGCGGGACTAGCGGGAGGCTCAGCTCCTACAATGAGCAGTTCTTC. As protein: CASSPRGGTSGTSGRLSSYNEQFF.